Only a few counts were recorded for the clone carrying this T cell receptor (beta chain). Its antigen is currently unknown. Every donor contributed about 10 milliliters of peripheral blood by blood draw. This sample is drawn from a study of blood T cells in healthy people across ages. The CDR3 covers 13 residues. The use of a sample-barcoded 5' primer and a J-beta primer mix characterized a second PCR of about 7 to 12 cycles. Via MiXCR, TCRdb re-called the 5' RACE reads, giving one row per CDR3 protein. The sample lists 540,000 or so distinct CDR3 sequences, 27% occurring once. Study-level findings and limits: Per million T cells, TCR beta diversity dropped roughly linearly as age increased.

Input material: blood. The chain couples TRBV12-3 or TRBV12-4 to TRBJ2-5; D is possibly TRBD2 (5 bases). The J call is doubtful: the DNA matches TRBJ2-1 better. The TCR comes from a woman aged 70-85 years in good health. CDR3 loop: CASRLDSNNEQFF. Here the CDR3 DNA reads TGTGCCAGCAGGCTGGACTCGAACAATGAGCAGTTCTTC.